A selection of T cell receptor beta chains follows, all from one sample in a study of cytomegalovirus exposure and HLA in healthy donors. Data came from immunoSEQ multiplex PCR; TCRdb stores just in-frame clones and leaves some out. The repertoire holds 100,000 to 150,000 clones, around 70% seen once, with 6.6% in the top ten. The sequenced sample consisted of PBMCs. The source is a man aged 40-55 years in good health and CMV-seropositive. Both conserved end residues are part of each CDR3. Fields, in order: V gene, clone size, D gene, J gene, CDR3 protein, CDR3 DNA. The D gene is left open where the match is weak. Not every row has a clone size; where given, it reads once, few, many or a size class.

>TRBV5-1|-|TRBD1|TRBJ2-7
CASSLGQGAFYEQYF
TGCGCCAGCAGCTTAGGACAGGGGGCATTCTACGAGCAGTACTTC
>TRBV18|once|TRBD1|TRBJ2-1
CASSPAKGDSEQFF
TGTGCCAGCTCACCAGCTAAAGGGGACAGTGAGCAGTTCTTC
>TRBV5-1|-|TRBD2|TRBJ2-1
CASSFRVQLAGGSEQFF
TGCGCCAGCAGCTTCCGGGTCCAACTAGCGGGAGGATCCGAGCAGTTCTTC
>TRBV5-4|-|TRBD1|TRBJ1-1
CASSLETGTNTEAFF
TGTGCCAGCAGCTTGGAGACAGGGACGAACACTGAAGCTTTCTTT
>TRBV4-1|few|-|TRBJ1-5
CASSQEGGNGNQPQHF
TGCGCCAGCAGCCAAGAGGGGGGTAATGGCAATCAGCCCCAGCATTTT
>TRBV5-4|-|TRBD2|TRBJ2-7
CASSWTSGDPYEQYF
TGTGCCAGCAGCTGGACTAGCGGAGATCCCTACGAGCAGTACTTC
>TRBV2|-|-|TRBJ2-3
CASSEGGLGETDTQYF
TGTGCCAGCAGTGAAGGGGGACTGGGAGAAACAGATACGCAGTATTTT
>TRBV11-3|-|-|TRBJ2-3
CASSLSTDTQYF
TGTGCCAGCAGCCTGAGCACAGATACGCAGTATTTT
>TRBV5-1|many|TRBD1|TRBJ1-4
CASSLGDRLLGELFF
TGCGCCAGCAGCTTGGGGGACAGGCTTCTCGGGGAACTGTTTTTT
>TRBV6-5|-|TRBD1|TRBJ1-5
CASSLTGGNQPQHF
TGTGCCAGCAGTTTAACAGGGGGGAATCAGCCCCAGCATTTT
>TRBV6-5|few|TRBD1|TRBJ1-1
CASSRQGSGSEAFF
TGTGCCAGCAGCCGACAGGGATCGGGGTCTGAAGCTTTCTTT
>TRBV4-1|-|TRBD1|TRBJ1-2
CASSQETGVNYGYTF
TGCGCCAGCAGCCAGGAGACAGGGGTAAACTATGGCTACACCTTC
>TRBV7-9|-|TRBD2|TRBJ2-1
CSSSFPSWTSGNPNEQFF
TGTTCCAGCAGCTTTCCGTCTTGGACTAGCGGGAATCCTAATGAGCAGTTCTTC
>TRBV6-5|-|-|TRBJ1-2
CASRPRDSPLGYTF
TGTGCCAGCAGACCTCGGGACTCGCCATTGGGCTACACCTTC
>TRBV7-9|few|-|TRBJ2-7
CASSFIDEQYF
TGTGCCAGCAGCTTCATTGACGAGCAGTACTTC
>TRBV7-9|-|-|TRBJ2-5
CASSLHQYQETQYF
TGTGCCAGCAGCCTCCACCAGTACCAAGAGACCCAGTACTTC
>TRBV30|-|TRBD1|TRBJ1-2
CAWTPAGGFYGYTF
TGTGCCTGGACCCCGGCAGGGGGTTTCTATGGCTACACCTTC
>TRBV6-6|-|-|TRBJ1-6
CASSYTGINSPLHF
TGTGCCAGCAGTTACACAGGGATCAATTCACCCCTCCACTTT
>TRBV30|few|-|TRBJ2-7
CAWTVSPYEQYF
TGTGCCTGGACAGTCTCCCCCTACGAGCAGTACTTC
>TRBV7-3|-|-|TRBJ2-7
CASSLSRGGFPPPGEQYF
TGTGCCAGCAGCTTAAGCAGGGGTGGGTTTCCGCCGCCGGGCGAGCAGTACTTC
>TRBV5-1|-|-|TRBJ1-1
CASSVGQLNTEAFF
TGCGCCAGCAGCGTCGGACAGTTGAACACTGAAGCTTTCTTT
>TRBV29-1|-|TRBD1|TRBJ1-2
CSVDQGAGYGYTF
TGCAGCGTTGATCAGGGGGCGGGCTATGGCTACACCTTC
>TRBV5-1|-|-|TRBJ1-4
CASSLEGGWNEKLFF
TGCGCCAGCAGCTTGGAAGGGGGTTGGAATGAAAAACTGTTTTTT
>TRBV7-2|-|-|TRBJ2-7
CASSLTYRDEQYF
TGTGCCAGCAGCTTAACCTACAGGGACGAGCAGTACTTC
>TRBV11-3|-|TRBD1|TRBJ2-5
CASSGQGVQETQYF
TGTGCCAGCAGCGGACAGGGGGTCCAAGAGACCCAGTACTTC
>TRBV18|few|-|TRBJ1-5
CASSPRQISNQPQHF
TGTGCCAGCTCACCACGGCAGATTAGCAATCAGCCCCAGCATTTT
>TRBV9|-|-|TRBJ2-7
CASSVGGRDEQYF
TGTGCCAGCAGCGTAGGCGGCAGGGACGAGCAGTACTTC
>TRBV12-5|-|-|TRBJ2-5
CASGWDTYQETQYF
TGTGCTAGTGGTTGGGACACTTACCAAGAGACCCAGTACTTC
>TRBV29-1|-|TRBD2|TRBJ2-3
CSVEDRGGGSTDTQYF
TGCAGCGTTGAAGATCGGGGCGGGGGGAGTACAGATACGCAGTATTTT
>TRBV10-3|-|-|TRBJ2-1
CAISESVQGSDNEQFF
TGTGCCATCAGTGAGTCCGTCCAGGGATCAGACAATGAGCAGTTCTTC
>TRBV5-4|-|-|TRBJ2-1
CASSLPGGYNEQFF
TGTGCCAGCAGCTTGCCCGGGGGATACAATGAGCAGTTCTTC
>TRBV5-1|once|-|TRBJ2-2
CASNEGGTDGELFF
TGCGCCAGCAACGAAGGGGGAACGGACGGGGAGCTGTTTTTT
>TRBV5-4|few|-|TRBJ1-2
CASSTAGRFYGYTF
TGTGCCAGCAGCACAGCGGGCAGATTCTATGGCTACACCTTC
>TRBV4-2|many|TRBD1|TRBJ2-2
CASSNRDRVDTGELFF
TGTGCCAGCAGCAACCGGGACAGGGTTGACACCGGGGAGCTGTTTTTT